Sequencing of this T cell receptor beta chain was carried out in a study of glioma-infiltrating T cells. General study points: Above-expected tissue-blood divergence occurred in all gliomas, most in low-grade ones. Only very few CDR3 sequences appeared in both tissue and blood.

This clonotype occurred a few times. Its specificity is not known. The iRepertoire nested amplicon-rescue multiplex PCR amplified TCR alpha and beta CDR3s from RNA. One-step reverse transcription and amplification started from approximately 100-400 ng of tissue mRNA or PBMC total RNA. TCRdb re-analysed the multiplex PCR reads in MiXCR, keeping a single row per CDR3 protein. The sample has about 130,000 distinct CDR3 sequences, about 25% seen once. The sample comprised glioma tissue, nonneoplastic brain tissue, or PBMCs (not recorded which). The receptor's source is a human donor with low-grade glioma or glioblastoma, undergoing nonglioma brain surgery, or in good health (not recorded which).

The CDR3 is CATSRDRSAGGYNEQFF. As DNA, the CDR3 is TGTGCCACCAGCAGAGATAGGTCCGCGGGGGGTTACAATGAGCAGTTCTTC. The chain carries TRBV15 and TRBJ2-1; 8 bases line up with TRBD2. The junction had 8 bases not matched to a gene; V was cut back by 0 bases and J by 4 bases. The CDR3 sequence is 17 residues long. Germline V gene data show CDR1 as LNHNV and CDR2 as YYDKDF (reference sequence).